This T cell receptor beta chain was captured in a study of T cell changes during pregnancy in multiple sclerosis. Libraries were prepared by immunoSEQ multiplex PCR; TCRdb keeps only in-frame clonotypes and omits some of them. The sample contains 100,000 to 140,000 clones, around 90% of which appear only once. The ends were cut back, 8 bases at V and 6 bases at J, with 14 bases in the middle. The germline V gene encodes CDR1 GTSNPN and CDR2 SVGIG (reference sequence). The CDR3 loop spans 13 amino acids. This receptor was identified in a female donor in good health, enrolled as a control in a pregnancy study. The sequencing used peripheral blood, collected in the third trimester of pregnancy. J is TRBJ1-6 and V is TRBV30; tentative D call: TRBD1 (5 bases). As DNA, the CDR3 is TGTGCCGCCATGGAGGGACTTAATTCACCCCTCCACTTT. It is translated as CAAMEGLNSPLHF.